This record concerns one T cell receptor (beta chain) sequence. What it binds is not known. The CDR3 spans 16 residues. CDR1 is SGHAT and CDR2 is FQNNGV in the germline V gene. Following a re-call of the 5' RACE reads, TCRdb has one entry per CDR3 protein and lacks DNA. Seen in this sample are 400,000 or so distinct CDR3 sequences; the ten most common clones hold 9.5% to 12%. This specimen belongs to a study of T cells expressing NK-cell markers. Across the whole study: The TCR beta repertoires were obtained from sorted CD3+CD56+NKG2C+, CD3+CD56+NKG2C- and CD3+CD56-NKG2C+ T cells. General study findings and limits: Dominant NKG2C+ clonotypes made up roughly 1.0-7.0% of CD8+ T cells in a handful of donors.

The chain uses TRBV11-2 and TRBJ2-5; the TCRdb call, TRBD1, lacks DNA for checking. The source of this sequence is a woman in her fifties or sixties in good health. Source material: blood T cells: a sorted CD56 or NKG2C T cell subset, CD4+ or CD8+ T cells, or bulk PBMC T cells (not recorded which). The CDR3 reads CASSFTGQGPGETQYF.